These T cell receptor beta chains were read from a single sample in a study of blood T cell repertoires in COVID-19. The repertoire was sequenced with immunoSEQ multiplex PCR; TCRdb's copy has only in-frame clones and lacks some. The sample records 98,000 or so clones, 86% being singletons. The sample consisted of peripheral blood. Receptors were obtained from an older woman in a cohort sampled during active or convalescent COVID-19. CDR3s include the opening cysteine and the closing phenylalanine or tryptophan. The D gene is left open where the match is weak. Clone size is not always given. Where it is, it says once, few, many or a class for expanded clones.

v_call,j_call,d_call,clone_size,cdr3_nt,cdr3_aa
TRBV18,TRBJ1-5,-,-,TGTGCCAGCTCATCACAGGGAAGGGGGCAGCCCCAGCATTTT,CASSSQGRGQPQHF
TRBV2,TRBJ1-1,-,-,TGTGCCAGCAGCCCCCCGCGGGGTGGCACTGAAGCTTTCTTT,CASSPPRGGTEAFF
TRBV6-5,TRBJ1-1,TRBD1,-,TGTGCCAGCAGTTACACTTCAGGGGGCGCGGCGACTGAAGCTTTCTTT,CASSYTSGGAATEAFF
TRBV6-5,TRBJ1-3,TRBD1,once,TGTGCCAGCAGGACTACAGGGGGCCGTGGAAACACCATATATTTT,CASRTTGGRGNTIYF
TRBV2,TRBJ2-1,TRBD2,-,TGTGCCAGCAGTGAAACCCTAGCGGGAGTGATCTTC,CASSETLAGVIF
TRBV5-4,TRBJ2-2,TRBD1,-,TGTGCCAGCAGCCCTAAGGACAGGGGGCATGGCGGGGAGCTGTTTTTT,CASSPKDRGHGGELFF
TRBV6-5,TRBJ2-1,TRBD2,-,TGTGCCAGCAGTTGGGGGACTAGCTTAAATTTATGGGTCTTC,CASSWGTSLNLWVF
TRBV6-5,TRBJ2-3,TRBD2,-,TGTGCCAGCAGCGATAGCGGGGGACGCACAGATACGCAGTATTTT,CASSDSGGRTDTQYF
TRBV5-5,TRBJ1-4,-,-,TGTGCCAGCAGCCGGGGTCCCGATTTCAATGAAAAACTGTTTTTT,CASSRGPDFNEKLFF
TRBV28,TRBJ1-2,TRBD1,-,TGTGCCAGCAGTTTACCGGACAGGAGGGGCTACACCTTC,CASSLPDRRGYTF
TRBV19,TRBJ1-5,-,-,TGTGCCAGTAGTGATGGCAAAGATAGCAATCAGCCCCAGCATTTT,CASSDGKDSNQPQHF
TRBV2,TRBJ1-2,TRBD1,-,TGTGCCAGCAGTGCAAGACAGGGGATTGAGGGCTACACCTTC,CASSARQGIEGYTF
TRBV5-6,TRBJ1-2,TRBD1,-,TGTGCCAGCACGCTTACCCCGGGACAGGGGTATGGCTACACCTTC,CASTLTPGQGYGYTF
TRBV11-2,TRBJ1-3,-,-,TGTGCCAATATGGGGGACACTGGGATAGACACCATATATTTT,CANMGDTGIDTIYF
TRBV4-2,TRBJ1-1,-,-,TGTGCCAGCAGCCAATGGGGTGAACAGGGTACTGAAGCTTTCTTT,CASSQWGEQGTEAFF
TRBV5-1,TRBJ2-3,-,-,TGCGCCAGCAGCTTGGGTGGACAGTTCAGCACAGATACGCAGTATTTT,CASSLGGQFSTDTQYF
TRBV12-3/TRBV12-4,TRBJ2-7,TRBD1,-,TGTGCCAGCAGGTCCGGGACAGGGTACGAGCAGTACTTC,CASRSGTGYEQYF
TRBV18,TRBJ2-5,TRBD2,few,TGTGCCAGCTCACCACCAAGCGGGAGTGAGACCCAGTACTTC,CASSPPSGSETQYF
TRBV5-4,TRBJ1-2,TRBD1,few,TGTGCCAGCAGCCCCCAGACCGGGACAGGCCCTGCAGGCGGGGGCTACACCTTC,CASSPQTGTGPAGGGYTF
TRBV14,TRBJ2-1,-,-,TGTGCCAGCAGCCGTTACGGAGGGGGCGGGCAGTTCTTC,CASSRYGGGGQFF
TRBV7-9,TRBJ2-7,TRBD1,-,TGTGCCAGCAACAGACAGGGCTCCTACGAGCAGTACTTC,CASNRQGSYEQYF
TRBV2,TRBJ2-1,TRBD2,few,TGTGCCAGCAGCCCGGGACTAGCTATCCAACAGCAGTTCTTC,CASSPGLAIQQQFF
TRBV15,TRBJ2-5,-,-,TGTGCCACCAGCAGAGATCTAGGAGTTGGGACCCAGTACTTC,CATSRDLGVGTQYF
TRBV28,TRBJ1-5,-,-,TGTGCCTCCGGCAGAGGAGTAAGCAATCAGCCCCAGCATTTT,CASGRGVSNQPQHF
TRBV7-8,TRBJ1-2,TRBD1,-,TGTGCCAGCAGCTTAGACCGGGACAGGGGCGGCTACACCTTC,CASSLDRDRGGYTF
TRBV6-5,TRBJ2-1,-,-,TGTGCCAGCGAGAGCAACTACAATGAGCAGTTCTTC,CASESNYNEQFF
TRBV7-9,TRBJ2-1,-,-,TGTGCCAGCAGCCCGGACGGAGGTACCTGGGATGAGCAGTTCTTC,CASSPDGGTWDEQFF
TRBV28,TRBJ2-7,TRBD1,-,TGTGCCAGCGGGATCCGACAGGGGGCATACGAGCAGTACTTC,CASGIRQGAYEQYF
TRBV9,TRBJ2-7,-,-,TGTGCCAGCAGCCCAGGGGACCGTGGGGCGAGAGAGCAGTACTTC,CASSPGDRGAREQYF
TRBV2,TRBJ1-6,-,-,TGTGCCAGCAGTGGGACCTCGGGGAATTCACCCCTCCACTTT,CASSGTSGNSPLHF
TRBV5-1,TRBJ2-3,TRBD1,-,TGCGCCAGCAGCTTCTCAGGGGGACGCACAGATACGCAGTATTTT,CASSFSGGRTDTQYF
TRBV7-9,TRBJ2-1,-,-,TGTGCCAGCAGCGCACGGAGGACTTCCTACAATGAGCAGTTCTTC,CASSARRTSYNEQFF
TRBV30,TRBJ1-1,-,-,TGTGCCTGGAGCGTGATGGGCCACACTGAAGCTTTCTTT,CAWSVMGHTEAFF
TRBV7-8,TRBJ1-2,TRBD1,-,TGTGCCAGCAGCAAACGTTTTGACAGGGGTAGTGGCTACACCTTC,CASSKRFDRGSGYTF
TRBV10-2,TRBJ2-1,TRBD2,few,TGCGCCAGCAGTGACGGGACTAGCGGGGGGCATGAGCAGTTCTTC,CASSDGTSGGHEQFF
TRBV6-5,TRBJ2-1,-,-,TGTGCCAGCGAGGGGGATTACAATGAGCAGTTCTTC,CASEGDYNEQFF
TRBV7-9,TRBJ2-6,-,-,TGTGCCAGCACCCCTAACCGGGGGGCGCACGGGGCCAACGTCCTGACTTTC,CASTPNRGAHGANVLTF
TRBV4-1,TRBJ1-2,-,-,TGCGCCAGCAGCCAAATGACAGGAGGCTATGGCTACACCTTC,CASSQMTGGYGYTF
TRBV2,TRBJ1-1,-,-,TGTGCCAGCGTGGTCGGGTCGGTGGACACTGAAGCTTTCTTT,CASVVGSVDTEAFF
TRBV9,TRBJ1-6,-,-,TGTGCCAGCAGCGTCTCGCAGGGCGCATCGGTCCGTTATAATTCACCCCTCCACTTT,CASSVSQGASVRYNSPLHF